A selection of T cell receptor beta chains follows, all from one sample in a study of blood T cell repertoires in COVID-19. This table comes from immunoSEQ multiplex PCR, and its TCRdb copy is limited to in-frame clones, with some not included. The repertoire holds roughly 110,000 clones, with 70% to 90% as singletons. Source material: peripheral blood. Receptors originate from a man aged 35 to 55 with active or convalescent COVID-19. CDR3s include the opening cysteine and the closing phenylalanine or tryptophan. Fields, in order: D gene, V gene, J gene, clone size, CDR3 DNA, CDR3 protein. The D gene is left open where the match is weak. Not every row has a clone size; where given, it reads once, few, many or a size class.

>TRBD2|TRBV5-4|TRBJ2-7|.
TGTGCCAGCAGCCTGACTAGCGGCTCCTACGAGCAGTACTTC
CASSLTSGSYEQYF
>TRBD2|TRBV4-2|TRBJ2-7|.
TGTGCCAGCAGCCCCCACGTTACTAGCGGGAGACCCACCTACGAGCAGTACTTC
CASSPHVTSGRPTYEQYF
>.|TRBV3-1/TRBV3-2|TRBJ2-1|.
TGTGCCAGCAGCCAAGGAGGGCGTTACAATGAGCAGTTCTTC
CASSQGGRYNEQFF
>.|TRBV6-1|TRBJ1-3|.
TGTGCCAGCTTTTCGAGGGCGGACTCTGGAAACACCATATATTTT
CASFSRADSGNTIYF
>TRBD1|TRBV4-3|TRBJ1-2|few
TGCGCCAGCAGCCGCCGGGACAGGGACTATGGCTACACCTTC
CASSRRDRDYGYTF
>TRBD1|TRBV7-9|TRBJ1-6|.
TGTGCCAGCAGCCTTTCCGGGACAGCCCACGTACCCCTCCACTTT
CASSLSGTAHVPLHF
>TRBD1|TRBV9|TRBJ2-7|.
TGTGCCAGCAGCGGGACAGGACACGAGCAGTACTTC
CASSGTGHEQYF
>.|TRBV7-9|TRBJ1-4|few
TGTGCCAGCAGCCCTTCCGCGGGGGCTAATGAAAAACTGTTTTTT
CASSPSAGANEKLFF
>.|TRBV4-1|TRBJ1-4|.
TGCGCCAGCAGCCAGATTGGGTTGAAGCGAACTAATGAAAAACTGTTTTTT
CASSQIGLKRTNEKLFF
>TRBD2|TRBV7-3|TRBJ2-1|once
TGTGCCAGCAGCCCCGCCGGGACTAACTCAGGCCATGAGCAGTTCTTC
CASSPAGTNSGHEQFF
>TRBD2|TRBV7-3|TRBJ2-3|.
TGTGCCAGCAGCTATGGGACTAGCGGGAGGGAATCCACAGATACGCAGTATTTT
CASSYGTSGRESTDTQYF
>.|TRBV5-1|TRBJ2-2|.
TGCGCCAGCAGCCCGCTGGGCGTCGGCGGGGAGCTGTTTTTT
CASSPLGVGGELFF
>TRBD2|TRBV29-1|TRBJ2-2|.
TGCAGCTTCCGAATGTTAGCGGGAGACACCGGGGAGCTGTTTTTT
CSFRMLAGDTGELFF
>.|TRBV7-3|TRBJ2-3|.
TGTGCCAGCAGCTCCCTCACCACCGGGGGTACAGATACGCAGTATTTT
CASSSLTTGGTDTQYF
>TRBD2|TRBV2|TRBJ2-3|.
TGTGCCAGCAGCCTTGACGGGGGAGGGAGCACAGATACGCAGTATTTT
CASSLDGGGSTDTQYF
>.|TRBV19|TRBJ1-3|.
TGTGCCAGTACCCCGACGGCGGGGTCGGGTGGAAACACCATATATTTT
CASTPTAGSGGNTIYF
>.|TRBV3-1/TRBV3-2|TRBJ1-1|many
TGTGCCAGCAGCCATAAGACGAAGACAGGAGGCACTGAAGCTTTCTTT
CASSHKTKTGGTEAFF
>.|TRBV7-3|TRBJ1-5|once
TGTGCCAGCAGCCCAGACAGTAAACAGCCCCAGCATTTT
CASSPDSKQPQHF
>.|TRBV4-3|TRBJ1-5|.
TGCGCCAGCAGCCAAGAAGGGGTGGGACAGCCCCAGCATTTT
CASSQEGVGQPQHF
>.|TRBV6-2/TRBV6-3|TRBJ1-1|.
TGTGCCAGCAGCTATATGGAGGGGAAAGCTTTCTTT
CASSYMEGKAFF
>.|TRBV24-1|TRBJ1-4|.
TGTGCCACCAGTGACCCGGGGAGGGTTGGAAATGAAAAACTGTTTTTT
CATSDPGRVGNEKLFF
>TRBD1|TRBV7-9|TRBJ2-2|.
TGTGCCAGCAGTTTAGGGGGCCGCACCACCGGGGAGCTGTTTTTT
CASSLGGRTTGELFF
>.|TRBV6-6|TRBJ2-2|.
TGTGCCAGTCCTGCCGGGACATTATCTGGGGAGCTGTTTTTT
CASPAGTLSGELFF
>TRBD1|TRBV11-2|TRBJ1-1|.
TGTGCCAGCAGCTGGTACCGGGACAGGGAAACTGAAGCTTTCTTT
CASSWYRDRETEAFF
>.|TRBV28|TRBJ2-1|.
TGTGCCAGCAGTTTTCTAGCGCTCTCCTACAATGAGCAGTTCTTC
CASSFLALSYNEQFF
>.|TRBV28|TRBJ1-2|.
TGTGCCAGCAGTTTCGGGGGGAGGGAGAGCTATGGCTACACCTTC
CASSFGGRESYGYTF
>TRBD1|TRBV27|TRBJ2-6|.
TGTGCCAGCAGTCCATGGACAGGGGCCGCCGGTGGGGCCAACGTCCTGACTTTC
CASSPWTGAAGGANVLTF
>.|TRBV28|TRBJ2-3|once
TGTGCCAGCAGTTTTAGACAGGCCACAGATACGCAGTATTTT
CASSFRQATDTQYF
>TRBD1|TRBV12-5|TRBJ1-5|.
TGTGCTAGTGGTTTGGTACAGGGGAACCCGCCCCAGCATTTT
CASGLVQGNPPQHF
>.|TRBV19|TRBJ1-3|.
TGTGCCAGTAAACCGGGACATATAAACACCATATATTTT
CASKPGHINTIYF
>TRBD1|TRBV24-1|TRBJ2-3|.
TGTGCCACCAGTGAGCGACAGGGGTTAAGAGATACGCAGTATTTT
CATSERQGLRDTQYF
>TRBD1|TRBV19|TRBJ2-6|.
TGTGCCAGTAGTACCCTTTCGACAGGGCTCGGGGCCAACGTCCTGACTTTC
CASSTLSTGLGANVLTF
>TRBD2|TRBV7-2|TRBJ2-7|.
TGTGCCAGCAGCTTAGGTCCTAGCGGGCACTACGAGCAGTACTTC
CASSLGPSGHYEQYF
>TRBD2|TRBV27|TRBJ2-7|.
TGTGCCAGCAGTCTAGCGGGACTCCCCTACGAGCAGTACTTC
CASSLAGLPYEQYF
>.|TRBV19|TRBJ2-7|.
TGTGCCAGTAGCGGACAGTCCTACGAGCAGTACTTC
CASSGQSYEQYF
>TRBD1|TRBV6-5|TRBJ1-2|.
TGTGCCAGCAGTTACTCGACAGGGGGCGGTGGCTACACCTTC
CASSYSTGGGGYTF
>TRBD1|TRBV19|TRBJ1-1|.
TGTGCCAGTAGTTCGGGACAGGTCATGAACACTGAAGCTTTCTTT
CASSSGQVMNTEAFF
>TRBD1|TRBV7-9|TRBJ2-7|.
TGTGCCAGCAGCTCAGCTGGGACAGGGACCTACGAGCAGTACTTC
CASSSAGTGTYEQYF
>TRBD2|TRBV24-1|TRBJ2-1|.
TGTGCCACCAGTGTGCGGGGGTCCTCCTACAATGAGCAGTTCTTC
CATSVRGSSYNEQFF
>.|TRBV10-3|TRBJ1-2|.
TGTGCCATCAGTGAGGACTCTCCTTTCTATGGCTACACCTTC
CAISEDSPFYGYTF
>.|TRBV5-4|TRBJ1-2|.
TGTGCCAGCAGCTCGAAACAGGGATATGGCTACACCTTC
CASSSKQGYGYTF
>.|TRBV11-2|TRBJ1-1|once
TGTGCCAGCAACAGGGTTCAGAACACTGAAGCTTTCTTT
CASNRVQNTEAFF
>.|TRBV27|TRBJ1-1|once
TGTGCCAGCAGTAATCAGGGGTTGACCACTGAAGCTTTCTTT
CASSNQGLTTEAFF
>.|TRBV6-2/TRBV6-3|TRBJ2-3|.
TGTGCCAGCAGTTACTCGATCTTGGGCGGAACAGGCGGTGAAACAGATACGCAGTATTTT
CASSYSILGGTGGETDTQYF
>.|TRBV19|TRBJ2-1|once
TGTGCCAGTACCGCATCCCGGGACAATGAGCAGTTCTTC
CASTASRDNEQFF
>TRBD1|TRBV9|TRBJ2-1|.
TGTGCCAGCACCGTGGGACAGGTGCCCTACAATGAGCAGTTCTTC
CASTVGQVPYNEQFF
>TRBD2|TRBV18|TRBJ2-7|once
TGTGCCAGCTCACCAGGCGGGAGTAGGAACGAGCAGTACTTC
CASSPGGSRNEQYF
>.|TRBV5-4|TRBJ2-7|.
TGTGCCAGCAGCTTGGAAGGGGGTTCCTACGAGCAGTACTTC
CASSLEGGSYEQYF
>.|TRBV7-3|TRBJ1-1|.
TGTGCCAGCAGCACAGGGATGGAGAACACTGAAGCTTTCTTT
CASSTGMENTEAFF
>TRBD2|TRBV9|TRBJ2-7|.
TGTGCCAGCAGCTCCAGACCGGATAGCGGGAGTGGGGCCGAGCAGTACTTC
CASSSRPDSGSGAEQYF
>TRBD2|TRBV27|TRBJ2-7|once
TGTGCCAGCAGTTTACTAGGTAGCGGGGTCTACGAGCAGTACTTC
CASSLLGSGVYEQYF
>TRBD2|TRBV5-6|TRBJ2-7|.
TGTGCCAGCAGCTTCCGGGAGGTCTACGAGCAGTACTTC
CASSFREVYEQYF
>TRBD2|TRBV7-3|TRBJ2-1|.
TGTGCCAGCAGCTCGACAGGGTTGACTAGCGGGAGGAATGAGCAGTTCTTC
CASSSTGLTSGRNEQFF